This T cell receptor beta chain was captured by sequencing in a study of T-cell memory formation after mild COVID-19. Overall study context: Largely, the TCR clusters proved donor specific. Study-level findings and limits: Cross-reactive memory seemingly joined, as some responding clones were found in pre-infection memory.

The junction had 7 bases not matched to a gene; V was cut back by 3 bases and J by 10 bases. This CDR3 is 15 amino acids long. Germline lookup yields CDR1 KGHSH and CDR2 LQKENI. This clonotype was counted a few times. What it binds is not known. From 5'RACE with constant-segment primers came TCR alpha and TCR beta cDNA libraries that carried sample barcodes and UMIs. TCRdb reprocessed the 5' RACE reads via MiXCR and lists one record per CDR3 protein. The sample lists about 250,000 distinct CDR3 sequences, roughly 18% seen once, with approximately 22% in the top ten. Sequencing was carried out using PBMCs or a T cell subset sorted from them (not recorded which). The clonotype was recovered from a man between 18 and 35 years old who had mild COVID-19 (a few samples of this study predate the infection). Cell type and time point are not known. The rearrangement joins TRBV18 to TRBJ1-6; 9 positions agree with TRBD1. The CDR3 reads CASSPGTGFRSPLHF. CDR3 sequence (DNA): TGTGCCAGCTCACCCGGGACAGGGTTTCGGTCACCCCTCCACTTT.